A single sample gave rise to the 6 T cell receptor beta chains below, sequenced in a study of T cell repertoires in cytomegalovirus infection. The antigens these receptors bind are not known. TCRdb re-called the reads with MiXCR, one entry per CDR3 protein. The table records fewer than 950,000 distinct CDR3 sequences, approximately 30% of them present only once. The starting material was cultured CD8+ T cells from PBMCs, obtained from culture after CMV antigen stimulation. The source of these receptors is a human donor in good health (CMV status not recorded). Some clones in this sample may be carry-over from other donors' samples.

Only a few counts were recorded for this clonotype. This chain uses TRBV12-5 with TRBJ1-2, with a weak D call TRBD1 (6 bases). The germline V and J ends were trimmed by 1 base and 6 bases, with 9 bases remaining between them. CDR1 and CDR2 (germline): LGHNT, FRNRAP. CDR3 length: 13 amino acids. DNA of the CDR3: TGTGCTAGTGGTTTGGCAGGGGTGGATGGCTACACCTTC. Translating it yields CASGLAGVDGYTF.

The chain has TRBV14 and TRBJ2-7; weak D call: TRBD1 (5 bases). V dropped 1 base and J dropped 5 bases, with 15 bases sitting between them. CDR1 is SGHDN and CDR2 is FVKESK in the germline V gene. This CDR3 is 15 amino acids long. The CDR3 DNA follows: TGTGCCAGCAGCCAAGGAGCAGGGATTAGAAACGAGCAGTACTTC. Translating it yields CASSQGAGIRNEQYF. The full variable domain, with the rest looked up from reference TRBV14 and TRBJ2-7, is EAGVTQFPSHSVIEKGQTVTLRCDPISGHDNLYWYRRVMGKEIKFLLHFVKESKQDESGMPNNRFLAERTGGTYSTLKVQPAELEDSGVYFCASSQGAGIRNEQYFGPGTRLTVT.

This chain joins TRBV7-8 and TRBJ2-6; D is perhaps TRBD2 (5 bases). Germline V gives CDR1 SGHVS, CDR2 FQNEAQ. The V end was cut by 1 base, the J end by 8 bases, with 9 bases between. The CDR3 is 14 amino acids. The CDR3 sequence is CASSLGGLSNVLTF. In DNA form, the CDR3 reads TGTGCCAGCAGCTTAGGCGGGCTTTCCAACGTCCTGACTTTC.

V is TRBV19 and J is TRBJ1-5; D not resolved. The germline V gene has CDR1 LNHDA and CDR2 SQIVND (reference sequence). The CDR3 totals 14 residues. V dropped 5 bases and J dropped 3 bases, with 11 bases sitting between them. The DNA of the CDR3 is TGTGCCAGTAGTTACGGTCTTTACAATCAGCCCCAGCATTTT. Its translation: CASSYGLYNQPQHF.

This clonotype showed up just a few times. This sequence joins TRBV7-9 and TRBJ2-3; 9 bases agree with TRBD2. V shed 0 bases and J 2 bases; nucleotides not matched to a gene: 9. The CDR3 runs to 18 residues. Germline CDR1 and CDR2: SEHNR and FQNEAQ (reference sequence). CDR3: CASSLARLAGPSTDTQYF. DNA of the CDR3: TGTGCCAGCAGCTTAGCGCGTCTAGCGGGGCCCTCCACAGATACGCAGTATTTT.

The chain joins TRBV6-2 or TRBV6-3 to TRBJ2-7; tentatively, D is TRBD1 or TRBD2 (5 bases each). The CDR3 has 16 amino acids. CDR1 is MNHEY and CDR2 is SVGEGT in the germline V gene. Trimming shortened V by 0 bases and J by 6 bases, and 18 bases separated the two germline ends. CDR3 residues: CASSYSEAGSSGEQYV. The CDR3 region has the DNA TGTGCCAGCAGTTACTCGGAGGCAGGGAGTTCCGGCGAGCAGTACGTC.